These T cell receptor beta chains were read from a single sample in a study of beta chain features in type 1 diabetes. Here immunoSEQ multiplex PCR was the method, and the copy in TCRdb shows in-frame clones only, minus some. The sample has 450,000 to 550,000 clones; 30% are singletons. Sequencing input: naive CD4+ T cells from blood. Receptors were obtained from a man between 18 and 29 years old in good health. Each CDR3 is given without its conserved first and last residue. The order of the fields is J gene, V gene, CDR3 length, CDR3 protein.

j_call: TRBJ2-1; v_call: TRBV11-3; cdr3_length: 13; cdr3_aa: ASSYGLARFGEQF
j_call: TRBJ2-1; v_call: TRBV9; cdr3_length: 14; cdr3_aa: ASSSGTSGYYNEQF
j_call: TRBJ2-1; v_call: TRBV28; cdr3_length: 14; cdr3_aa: ASSSWTSGPYNEQF
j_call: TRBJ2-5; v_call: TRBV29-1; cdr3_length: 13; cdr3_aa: SVEKLAGEQETQY
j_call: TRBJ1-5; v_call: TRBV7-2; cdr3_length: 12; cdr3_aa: ASSLGRINQPQH
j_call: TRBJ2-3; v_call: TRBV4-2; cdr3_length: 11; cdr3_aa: ASRPTSTDTQY
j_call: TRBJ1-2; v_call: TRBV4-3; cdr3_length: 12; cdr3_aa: ASSQETGRSGYT
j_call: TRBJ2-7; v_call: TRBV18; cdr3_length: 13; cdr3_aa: ASSRDREPLYEQY
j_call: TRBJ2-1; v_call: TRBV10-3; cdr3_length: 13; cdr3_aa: AISGGTSGSDEQF
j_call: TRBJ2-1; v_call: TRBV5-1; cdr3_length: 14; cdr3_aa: ASSRPPTSGTNEQF
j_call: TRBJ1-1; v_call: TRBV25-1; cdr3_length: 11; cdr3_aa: ASSEWSRVGAF
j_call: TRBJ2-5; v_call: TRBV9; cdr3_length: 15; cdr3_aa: ASSAYTNPGRQETQY
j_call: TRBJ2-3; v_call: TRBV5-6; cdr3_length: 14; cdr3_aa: ASSPDRGASTDTQY
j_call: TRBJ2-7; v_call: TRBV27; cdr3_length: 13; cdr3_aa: ASSLASGHSYEQY
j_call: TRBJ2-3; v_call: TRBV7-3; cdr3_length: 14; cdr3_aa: ASSSGQGLPMDTQY
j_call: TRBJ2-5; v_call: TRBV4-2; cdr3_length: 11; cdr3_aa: ASSQGQLETQY